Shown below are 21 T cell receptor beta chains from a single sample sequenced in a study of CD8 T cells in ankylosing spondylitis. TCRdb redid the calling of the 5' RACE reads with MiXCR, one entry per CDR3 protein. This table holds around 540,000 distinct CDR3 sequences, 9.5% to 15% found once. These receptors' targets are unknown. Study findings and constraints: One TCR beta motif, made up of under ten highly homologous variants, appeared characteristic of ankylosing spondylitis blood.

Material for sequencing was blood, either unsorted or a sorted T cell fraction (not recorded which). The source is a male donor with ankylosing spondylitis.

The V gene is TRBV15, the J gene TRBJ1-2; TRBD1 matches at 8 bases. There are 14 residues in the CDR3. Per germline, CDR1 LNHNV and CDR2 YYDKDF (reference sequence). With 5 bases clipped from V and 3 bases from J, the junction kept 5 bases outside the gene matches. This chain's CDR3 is CATSPGTGYYGYTF. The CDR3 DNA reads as TGTGCCACCAGCCCCGGGACAGGTTACTATGGCTACACCTTC.

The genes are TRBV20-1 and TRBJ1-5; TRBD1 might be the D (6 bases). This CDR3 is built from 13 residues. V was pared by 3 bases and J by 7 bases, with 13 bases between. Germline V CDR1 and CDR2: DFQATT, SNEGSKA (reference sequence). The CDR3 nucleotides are TGCAGTGCTAGCCACAGGGACGGGCAGCCCCAGCATTTT. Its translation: CSASHRDGQPQHF.

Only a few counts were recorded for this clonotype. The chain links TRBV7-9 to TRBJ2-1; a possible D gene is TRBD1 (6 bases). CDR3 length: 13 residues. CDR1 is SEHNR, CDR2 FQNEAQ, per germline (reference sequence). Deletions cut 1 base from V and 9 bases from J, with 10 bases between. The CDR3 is CASSLDVGGEQFF. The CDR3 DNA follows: TGTGCCAGCAGCTTAGACGTAGGGGGTGAGCAGTTCTTC.

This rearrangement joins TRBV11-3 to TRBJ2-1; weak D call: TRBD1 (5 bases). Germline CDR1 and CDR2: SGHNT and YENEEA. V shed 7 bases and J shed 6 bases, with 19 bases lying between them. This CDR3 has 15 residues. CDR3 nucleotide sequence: TGTGCCAGCATCGGGCGATCAGGGAACTCCAATGAGCAGTTCTTC. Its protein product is CASIGRSGNSNEQFF.

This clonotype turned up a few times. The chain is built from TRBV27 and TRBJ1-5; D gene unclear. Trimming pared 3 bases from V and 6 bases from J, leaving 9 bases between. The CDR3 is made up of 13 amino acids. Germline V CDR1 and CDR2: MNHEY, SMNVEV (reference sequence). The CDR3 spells CASSFGGPQPQHF. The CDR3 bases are TGTGCCAGCAGTTTTGGAGGGCCTCAGCCCCAGCATTTT.

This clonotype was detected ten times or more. The CDR3 loop is CASSYRGANTGELFF. The CDR3 DNA reads TGTGCCAGCAGTTACCGGGGGGCGAACACCGGGGAGCTGTTTTTT. The V call is TRBV12-3 or TRBV12-4, the J call TRBJ2-2; 7 bases map to TRBD2. The length of the CDR3 is 15 residues. The ends lost 4 bases at V and 0 bases at J; junction bases unmatched: 2.

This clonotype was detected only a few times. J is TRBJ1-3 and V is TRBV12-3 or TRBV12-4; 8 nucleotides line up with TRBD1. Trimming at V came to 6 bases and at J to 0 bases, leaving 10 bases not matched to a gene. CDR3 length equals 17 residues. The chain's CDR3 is CASSHRTGPSSGNTIYF. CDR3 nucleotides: TGTGCCAGCAGCCACCGGACAGGGCCTAGCTCTGGAAACACCATATATTTT.

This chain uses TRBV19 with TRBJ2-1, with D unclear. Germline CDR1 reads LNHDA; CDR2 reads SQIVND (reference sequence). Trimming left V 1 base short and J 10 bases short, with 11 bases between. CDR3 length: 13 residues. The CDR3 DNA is TGTGCCAGTAGTATAGGTTGGCAGAAAGAGCAGTTCTTC. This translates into CASSIGWQKEQFF. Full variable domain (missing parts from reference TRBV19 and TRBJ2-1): DGGITQSPKYLFRKEGQNVTLSCEQNLNHDAMYWYRQDPGQGLRLIYYSQIVNDFQKGDIAEGYSVSREKKESFPLTVTSAQKNPTAFYLCASSIGWQKEQFFGPGTRLTVL.

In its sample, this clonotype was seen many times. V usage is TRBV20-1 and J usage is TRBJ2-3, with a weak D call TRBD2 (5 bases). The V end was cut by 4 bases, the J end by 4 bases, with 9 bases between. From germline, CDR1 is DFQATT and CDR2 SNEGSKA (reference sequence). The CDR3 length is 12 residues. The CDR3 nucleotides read TGCAGTGCTACTTCTAGCTCAGATACGCAGTATTTT. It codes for CSATSSSDTQYF.

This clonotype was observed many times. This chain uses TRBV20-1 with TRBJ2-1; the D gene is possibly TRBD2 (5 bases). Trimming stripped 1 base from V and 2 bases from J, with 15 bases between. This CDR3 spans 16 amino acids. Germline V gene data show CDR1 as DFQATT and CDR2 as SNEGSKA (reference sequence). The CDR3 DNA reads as TGCAGTGCTAGAGTGACCGAGGGAGTAGCCTACAATGAGCAGTTCTTC. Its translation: CSARVTEGVAYNEQFF.

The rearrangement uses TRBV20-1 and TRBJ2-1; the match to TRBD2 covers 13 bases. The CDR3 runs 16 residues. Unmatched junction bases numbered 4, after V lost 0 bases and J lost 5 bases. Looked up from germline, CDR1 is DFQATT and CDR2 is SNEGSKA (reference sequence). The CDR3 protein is CSARDGLAGDDNEQFF. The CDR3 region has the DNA TGCAGTGCTAGAGACGGACTAGCGGGAGACGACAATGAGCAGTTCTTC.

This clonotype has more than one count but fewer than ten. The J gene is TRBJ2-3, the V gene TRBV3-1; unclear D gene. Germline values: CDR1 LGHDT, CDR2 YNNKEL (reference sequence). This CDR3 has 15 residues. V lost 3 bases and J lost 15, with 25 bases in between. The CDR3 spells CASSHPTKGTDTPYF. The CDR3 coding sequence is TGTGCCAGCAGCCACCCGACCAAAGGCACAGATACGCCTTATTTT.

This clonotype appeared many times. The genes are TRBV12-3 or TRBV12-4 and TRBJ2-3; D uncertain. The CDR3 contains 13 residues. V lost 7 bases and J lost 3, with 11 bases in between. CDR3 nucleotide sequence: TGTGCCAGCACTTTGGGCTCGACAGATACGCAGTATTTT. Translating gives CASTLGSTDTQYF.

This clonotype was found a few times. This CDR3 is CASSRIAMGGSSTDTQYF. The CDR3 DNA reads as TGCGCCAGCAGTCGGATAGCTATGGGGGGGTCTAGCACAGATACGCAGTATTTT. The rearrangement uses TRBV4-1 and TRBJ2-3; 7 bases fit TRBD2. Germline lookup yields CDR1 MGHRA and CDR2 YSYEKL. This CDR3 contains 18 residues. V shed 6 bases and J 0 bases; nucleotides not matched to a gene: 15.

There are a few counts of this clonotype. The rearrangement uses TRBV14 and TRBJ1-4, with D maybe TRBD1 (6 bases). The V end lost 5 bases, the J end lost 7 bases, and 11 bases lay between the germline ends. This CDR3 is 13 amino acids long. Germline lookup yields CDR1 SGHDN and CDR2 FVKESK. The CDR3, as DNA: TGTGCCAGCAGCGGCAGGGGACTTGAAAAACTGTTTTTT. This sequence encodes CASSGRGLEKLFF.

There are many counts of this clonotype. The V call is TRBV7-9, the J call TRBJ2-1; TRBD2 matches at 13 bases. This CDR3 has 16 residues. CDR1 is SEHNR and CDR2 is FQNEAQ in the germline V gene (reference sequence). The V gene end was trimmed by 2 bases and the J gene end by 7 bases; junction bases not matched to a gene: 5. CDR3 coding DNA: TGTGCCAGCAGCTTAAGGGGACTAGCGGGAAAGAATGAGCAGTTCTTC. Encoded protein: CASSLRGLAGKNEQFF.

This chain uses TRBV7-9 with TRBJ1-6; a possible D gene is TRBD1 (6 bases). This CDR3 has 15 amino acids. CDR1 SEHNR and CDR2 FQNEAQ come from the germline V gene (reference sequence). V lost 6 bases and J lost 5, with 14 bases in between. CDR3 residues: CASSGGAVDNSPLHF. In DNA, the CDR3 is TGTGCCAGCAGTGGGGGGGCAGTAGATAATTCACCCCTCCACTTT.

CDR3 DNA: TGTGCCAGCAGTGTGGTACGCACACAAAACATTCAGTACTTC. Amino acid sequence: CASSVVRTQNIQYF. V is TRBV2 and J is TRBJ2-4; D is unclear. Between the trimmed V and J ends, which lost 4 bases and 5 bases, there was a span of 12 bases. The CDR3 spans 14 residues. The germline CDR1 and CDR2 sequences are SNHLY and FYNNEI.

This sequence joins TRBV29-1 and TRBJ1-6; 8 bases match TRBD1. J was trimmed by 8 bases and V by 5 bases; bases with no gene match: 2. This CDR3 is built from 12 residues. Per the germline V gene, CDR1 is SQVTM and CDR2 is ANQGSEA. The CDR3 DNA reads TGCAGCGTTTCGACAGGGGATTCACCCCTCCACTTT. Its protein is CSVSTGDSPLHF.

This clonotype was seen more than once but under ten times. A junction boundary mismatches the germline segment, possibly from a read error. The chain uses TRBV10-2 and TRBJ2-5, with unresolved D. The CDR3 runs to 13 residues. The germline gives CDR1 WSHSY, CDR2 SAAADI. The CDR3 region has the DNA TGCGCCAGCAGAGAGTATGCCGAAGGGACCCAGTACTTC. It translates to CASREYAEGTQYF.

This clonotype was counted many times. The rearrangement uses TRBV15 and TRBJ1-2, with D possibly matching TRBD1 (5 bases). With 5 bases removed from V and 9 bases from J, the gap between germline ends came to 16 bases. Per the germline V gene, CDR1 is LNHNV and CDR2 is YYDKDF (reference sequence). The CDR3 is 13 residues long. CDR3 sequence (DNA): TGTGCCACCAGCCTGGACACAGCTACGAGCTACACCTTC. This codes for CATSLDTATSYTF. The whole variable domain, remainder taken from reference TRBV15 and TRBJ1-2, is DAMVIQNPRYQVTQFGKPVTLSCSQTLNHNVMYWYQQKSSQAPKLLFHYYDKDFNNEADTPDNFQSRRPNTSFCFLDIRSPGLGDTAMYLCATSLDTATSYTFGSGTRLTVV.